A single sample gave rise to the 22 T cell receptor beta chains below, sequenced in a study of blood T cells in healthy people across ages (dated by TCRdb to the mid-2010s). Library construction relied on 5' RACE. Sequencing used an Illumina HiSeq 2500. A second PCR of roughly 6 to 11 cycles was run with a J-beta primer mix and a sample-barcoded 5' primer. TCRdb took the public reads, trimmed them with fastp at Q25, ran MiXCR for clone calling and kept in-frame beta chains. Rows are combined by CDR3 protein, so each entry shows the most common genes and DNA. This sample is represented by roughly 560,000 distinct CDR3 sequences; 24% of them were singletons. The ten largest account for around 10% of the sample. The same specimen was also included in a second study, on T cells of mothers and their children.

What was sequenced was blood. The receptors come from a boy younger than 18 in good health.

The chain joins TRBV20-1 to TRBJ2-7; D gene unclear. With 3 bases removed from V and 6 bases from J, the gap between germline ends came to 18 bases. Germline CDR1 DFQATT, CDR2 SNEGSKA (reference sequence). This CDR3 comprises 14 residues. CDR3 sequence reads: CSASMETVPGEQYF. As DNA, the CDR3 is TGCAGTGCTAGTATGGAGACGGTACCGGGCGAGCAGTACTTC.

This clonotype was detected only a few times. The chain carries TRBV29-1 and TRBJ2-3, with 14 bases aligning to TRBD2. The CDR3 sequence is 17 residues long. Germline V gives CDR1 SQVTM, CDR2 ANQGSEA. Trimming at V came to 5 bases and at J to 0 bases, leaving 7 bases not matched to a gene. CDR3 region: CSVSGLAGGFSTDTQYF. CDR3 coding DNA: TGCAGCGTTTCAGGACTAGCGGGAGGCTTTAGCACAGATACGCAGTATTTT.

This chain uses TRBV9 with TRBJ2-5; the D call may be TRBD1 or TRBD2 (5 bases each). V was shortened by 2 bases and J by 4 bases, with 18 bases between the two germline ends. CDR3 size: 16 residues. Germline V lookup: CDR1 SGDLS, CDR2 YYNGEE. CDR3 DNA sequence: TGTGCCAGCAGCGTCGGGACCTCCAGTAATGGAGAGACCCAGTACTTC. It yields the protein CASSVGTSSNGETQYF.

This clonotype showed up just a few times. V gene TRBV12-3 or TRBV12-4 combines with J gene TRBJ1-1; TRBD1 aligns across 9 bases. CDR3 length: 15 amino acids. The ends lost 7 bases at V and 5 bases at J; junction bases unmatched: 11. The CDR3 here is CASNLPQGAGTEAFF. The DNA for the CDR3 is TGTGCCAGCAACCTCCCACAGGGGGCCGGAACTGAAGCTTTCTTT.

The CDR3, as DNA: TGTGCCATCCGCCCCGGGCTGGGAGGGCCGGGCGAGCAGTACTTC. This codes for CAIRPGLGGPGEQYF. The chain has TRBV10-3 and TRBJ2-7; 7 nucleotides line up with TRBD2. CDR3 length equals 15 residues. Germline CDR1 ENHRY, CDR2 SYGVKD. The V segment lost 8 bases and the J segment 6 bases; nucleotides outside the gene matches: 16.

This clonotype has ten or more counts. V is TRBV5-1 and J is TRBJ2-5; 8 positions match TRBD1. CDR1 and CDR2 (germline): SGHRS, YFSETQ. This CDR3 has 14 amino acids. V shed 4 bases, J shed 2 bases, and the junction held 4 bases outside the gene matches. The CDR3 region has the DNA TGCGCCAGCAGCCGTGGGACAGGTCAAGAGACCCAGTACTTC. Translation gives CASSRGTGQETQYF.

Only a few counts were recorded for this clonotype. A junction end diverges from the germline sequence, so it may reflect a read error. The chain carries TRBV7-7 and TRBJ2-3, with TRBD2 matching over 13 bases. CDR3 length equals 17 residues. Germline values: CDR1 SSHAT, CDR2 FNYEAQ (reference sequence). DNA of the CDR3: TGTGCTAGCAGCTTCGCGCCGGGACTAGCGGGGTTGGATACGCAGTATTTT. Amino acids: CASSFAPGLAGLDTQYF.

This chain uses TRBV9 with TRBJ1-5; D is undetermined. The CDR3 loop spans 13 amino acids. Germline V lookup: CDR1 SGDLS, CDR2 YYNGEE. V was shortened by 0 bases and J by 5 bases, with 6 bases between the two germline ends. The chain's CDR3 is CASSVVQDQPQHF. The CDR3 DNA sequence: TGTGCCAGCAGCGTAGTTCAGGATCAGCCCCAGCATTTT.

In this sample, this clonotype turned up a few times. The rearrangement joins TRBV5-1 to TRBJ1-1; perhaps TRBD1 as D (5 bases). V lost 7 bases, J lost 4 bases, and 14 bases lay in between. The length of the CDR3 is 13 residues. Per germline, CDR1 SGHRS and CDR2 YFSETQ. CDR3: CASGRGGSTEAFF. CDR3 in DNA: TGCGCCAGCGGACGGGGGGGTAGCACTGAAGCTTTCTTT.

The CDR3 region has the DNA TGTGCCATCAGTGGACAGGGAGGCACACCAGATACGCAGTATTTT. Residues: CAISGQGGTPDTQYF. The V call is TRBV10-3, the J call TRBJ2-3; the D gene is possibly TRBD1 (7 bases). The CDR3 consists of 15 residues. Trimming removed 4 bases from V and 4 bases from J, with 15 bases in between. Germline CDR1 is ENHRY and CDR2 is SYGVKD.

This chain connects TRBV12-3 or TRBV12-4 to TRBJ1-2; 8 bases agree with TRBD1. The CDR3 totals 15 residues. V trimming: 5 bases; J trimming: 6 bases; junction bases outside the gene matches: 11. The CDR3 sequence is CASSPPDRAPDGYTF. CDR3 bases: TGTGCCAGCAGTCCGCCGGACAGGGCCCCTGATGGCTACACCTTC.

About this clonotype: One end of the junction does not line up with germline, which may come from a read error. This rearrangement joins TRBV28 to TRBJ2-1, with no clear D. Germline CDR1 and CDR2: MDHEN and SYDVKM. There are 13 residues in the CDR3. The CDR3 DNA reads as TGCGCCAGCAAACTGCGGTCCTACAATGAGCAGTTCTTC. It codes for CASKLRSYNEQFF.

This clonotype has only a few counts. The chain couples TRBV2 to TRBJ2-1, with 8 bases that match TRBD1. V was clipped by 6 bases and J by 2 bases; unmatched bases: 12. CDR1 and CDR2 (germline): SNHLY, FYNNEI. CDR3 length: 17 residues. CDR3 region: CASRARKSTGAYNEQFF. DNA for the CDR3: TGTGCCAGCAGGGCCCGGAAATCGACAGGGGCCTACAATGAGCAGTTCTTC.

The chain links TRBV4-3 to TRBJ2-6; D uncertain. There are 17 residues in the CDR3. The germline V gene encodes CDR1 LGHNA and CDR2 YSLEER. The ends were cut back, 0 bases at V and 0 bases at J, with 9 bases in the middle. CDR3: CASSQEKWDSGANVLTF. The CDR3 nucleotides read TGCGCCAGCAGCCAAGAAAAATGGGACTCTGGGGCCAACGTCCTGACTTTC.

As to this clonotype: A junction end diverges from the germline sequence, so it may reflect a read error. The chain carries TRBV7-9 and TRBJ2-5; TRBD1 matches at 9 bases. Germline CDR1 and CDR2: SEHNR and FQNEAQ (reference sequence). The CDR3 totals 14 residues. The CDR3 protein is CATSDRTGVKTQYF. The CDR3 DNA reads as TGTGCCACCAGCGACCGGACAGGGGTAAAGACCCAGTACTTC.

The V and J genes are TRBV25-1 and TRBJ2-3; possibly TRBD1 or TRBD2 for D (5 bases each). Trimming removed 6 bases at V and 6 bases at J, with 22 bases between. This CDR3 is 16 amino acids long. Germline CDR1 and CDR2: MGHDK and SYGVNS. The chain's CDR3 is CASSTTIGTVTDTQYF. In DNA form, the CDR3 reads TGTGCCAGCAGCACAACGATAGGGACGGTCACGGATACGCAGTATTTT.

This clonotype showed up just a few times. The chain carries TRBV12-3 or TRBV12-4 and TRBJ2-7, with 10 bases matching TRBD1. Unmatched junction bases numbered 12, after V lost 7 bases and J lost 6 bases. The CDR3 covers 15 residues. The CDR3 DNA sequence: TGTGCCAGCACCTACCAGGGACAGGGGTATAGCGAGCAGTACTTC. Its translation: CASTYQGQGYSEQYF.

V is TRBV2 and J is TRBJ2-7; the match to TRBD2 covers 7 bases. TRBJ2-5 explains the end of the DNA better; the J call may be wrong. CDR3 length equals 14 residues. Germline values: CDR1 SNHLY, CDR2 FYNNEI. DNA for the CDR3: TGTGCCAGCAGTGCCGAGACTAGCAGTGAGACCCAGTACTTC. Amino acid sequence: CASSAETSSETQYF.

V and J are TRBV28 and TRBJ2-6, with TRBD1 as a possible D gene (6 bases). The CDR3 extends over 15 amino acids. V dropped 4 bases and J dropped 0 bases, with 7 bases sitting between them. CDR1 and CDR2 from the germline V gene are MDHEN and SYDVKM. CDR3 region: CASSSGVSGANVLTF. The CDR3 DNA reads TGTGCCAGCAGTTCAGGGGTCTCTGGGGCCAACGTCCTGACTTTC. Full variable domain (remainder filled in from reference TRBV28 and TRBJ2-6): DVKVTQSSRYLVKRTGEKVFLECVQDMDHENMFWYRQDPGLGLRLIYFSYDVKMKEKGDIPEGYSVSREKKERFSLILESASTNQTSMYLCASSSGVSGANVLTFGAGSRLTVL.

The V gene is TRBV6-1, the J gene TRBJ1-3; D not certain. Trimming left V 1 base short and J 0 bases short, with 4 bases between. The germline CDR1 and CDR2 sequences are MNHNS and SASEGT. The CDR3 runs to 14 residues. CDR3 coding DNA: TGTGCCAGCAGTGAAGGGTACTCTGGAAACACCATATATTTT. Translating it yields CASSEGYSGNTIYF.

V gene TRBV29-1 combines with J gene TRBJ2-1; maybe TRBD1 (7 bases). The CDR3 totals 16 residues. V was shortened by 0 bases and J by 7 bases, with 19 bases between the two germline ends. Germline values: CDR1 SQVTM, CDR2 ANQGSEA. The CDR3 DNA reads TGCAGCGTTGAAGACTTATCAGGGGGGTATCGGAATGAGCAGTTCTTC. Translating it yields CSVEDLSGGYRNEQFF.

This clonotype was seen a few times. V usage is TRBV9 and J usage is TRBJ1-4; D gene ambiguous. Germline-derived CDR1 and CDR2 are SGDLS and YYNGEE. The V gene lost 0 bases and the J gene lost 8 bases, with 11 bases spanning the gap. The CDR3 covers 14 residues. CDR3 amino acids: CASSVAGEGEKLFF. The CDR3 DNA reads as TGTGCCAGCAGCGTAGCCGGGGAGGGAGAAAAACTGTTTTTT.